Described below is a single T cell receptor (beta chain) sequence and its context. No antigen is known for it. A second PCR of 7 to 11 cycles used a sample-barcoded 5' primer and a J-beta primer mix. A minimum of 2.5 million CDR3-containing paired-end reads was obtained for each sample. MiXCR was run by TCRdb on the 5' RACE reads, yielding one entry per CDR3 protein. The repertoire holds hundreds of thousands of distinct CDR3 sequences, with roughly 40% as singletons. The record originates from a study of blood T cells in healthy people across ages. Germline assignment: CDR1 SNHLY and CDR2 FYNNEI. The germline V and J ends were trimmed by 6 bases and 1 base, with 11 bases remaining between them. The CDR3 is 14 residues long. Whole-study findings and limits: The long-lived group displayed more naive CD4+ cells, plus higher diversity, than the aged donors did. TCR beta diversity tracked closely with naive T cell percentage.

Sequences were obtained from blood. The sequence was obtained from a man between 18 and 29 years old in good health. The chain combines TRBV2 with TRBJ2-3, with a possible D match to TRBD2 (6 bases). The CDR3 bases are TGTGCCAGCAGGCGGGCTAGCGGCACAGATACGCAGTATTTT. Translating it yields CASRRASGTDTQYF.